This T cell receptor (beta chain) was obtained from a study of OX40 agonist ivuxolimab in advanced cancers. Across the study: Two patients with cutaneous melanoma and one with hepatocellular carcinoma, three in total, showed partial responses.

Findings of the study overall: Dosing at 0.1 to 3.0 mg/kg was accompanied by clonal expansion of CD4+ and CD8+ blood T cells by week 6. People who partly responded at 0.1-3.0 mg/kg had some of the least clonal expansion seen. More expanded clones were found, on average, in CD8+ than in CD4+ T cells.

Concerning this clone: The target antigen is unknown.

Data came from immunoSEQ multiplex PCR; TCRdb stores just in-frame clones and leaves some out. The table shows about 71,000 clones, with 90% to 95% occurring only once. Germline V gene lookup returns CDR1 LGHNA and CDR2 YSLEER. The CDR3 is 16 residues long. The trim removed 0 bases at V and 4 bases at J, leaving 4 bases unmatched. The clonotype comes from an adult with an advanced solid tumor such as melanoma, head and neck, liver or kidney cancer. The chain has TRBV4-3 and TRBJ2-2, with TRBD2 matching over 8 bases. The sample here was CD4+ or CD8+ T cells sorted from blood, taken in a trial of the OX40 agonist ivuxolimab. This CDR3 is CASSQDSAGGTGELFF. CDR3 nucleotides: TGCGCCAGCAGCCAAGATAGCGCGGGGGGCACCGGGGAGCTGTTTTTT.